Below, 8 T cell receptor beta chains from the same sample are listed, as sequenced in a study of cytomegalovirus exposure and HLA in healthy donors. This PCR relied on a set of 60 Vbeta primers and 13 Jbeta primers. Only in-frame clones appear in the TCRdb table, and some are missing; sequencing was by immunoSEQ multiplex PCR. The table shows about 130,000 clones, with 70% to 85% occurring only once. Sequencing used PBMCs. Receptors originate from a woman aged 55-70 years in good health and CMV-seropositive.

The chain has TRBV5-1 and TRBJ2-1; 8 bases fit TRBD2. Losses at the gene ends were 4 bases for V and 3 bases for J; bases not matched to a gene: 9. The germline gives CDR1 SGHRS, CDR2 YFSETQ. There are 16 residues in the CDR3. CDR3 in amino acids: CASSRETRGGYNEQFF. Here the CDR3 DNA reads TGCGCCAGCAGCCGTGAGACTCGGGGGGGCTACAATGAGCAGTTCTTC.

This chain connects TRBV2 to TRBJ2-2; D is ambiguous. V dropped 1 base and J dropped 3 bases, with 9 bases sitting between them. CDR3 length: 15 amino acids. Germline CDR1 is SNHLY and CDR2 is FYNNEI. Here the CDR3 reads CASSEGDIYTGELFF. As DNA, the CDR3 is TGTGCCAGCAGTGAAGGAGACATTTACACCGGGGAGCTGTTTTTT.

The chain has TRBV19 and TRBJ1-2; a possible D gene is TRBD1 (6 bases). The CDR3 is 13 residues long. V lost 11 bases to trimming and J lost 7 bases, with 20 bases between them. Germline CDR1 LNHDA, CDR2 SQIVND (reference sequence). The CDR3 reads CAVGRGTLRGYTF. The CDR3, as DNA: TGTGCCGTCGGTAGGGGGACGCTGCGTGGCTACACCTTC.

The CDR3 DNA is TGTGCCAGCAGCGGGGGACTAGCGCCCGGGGAGCTGTTTTTT. Translated, it gives CASSGGLAPGELFF. V and J are TRBV5-6 and TRBJ2-2; 10 nucleotides agree with TRBD2. There are 14 residues in the CDR3. The germline gives CDR1 SGHDT, CDR2 YYEEEE. Losses at the gene ends were 4 bases for V and 6 bases for J; bases not matched to a gene: 3.

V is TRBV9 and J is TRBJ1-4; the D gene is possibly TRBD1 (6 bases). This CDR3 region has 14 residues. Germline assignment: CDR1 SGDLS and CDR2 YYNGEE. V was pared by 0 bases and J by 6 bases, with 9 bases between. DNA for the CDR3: TGTGCCAGCAGCGTAGAGGGACAATATGAAAAACTGTTTTTT. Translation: CASSVEGQYEKLFF.

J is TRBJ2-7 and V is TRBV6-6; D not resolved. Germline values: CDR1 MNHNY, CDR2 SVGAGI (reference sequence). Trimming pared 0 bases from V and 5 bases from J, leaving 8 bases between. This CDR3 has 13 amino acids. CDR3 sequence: CASSYSSVNEQYF. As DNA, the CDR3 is TGTGCCAGCAGTTACTCTTCCGTAAACGAGCAGTACTTC.

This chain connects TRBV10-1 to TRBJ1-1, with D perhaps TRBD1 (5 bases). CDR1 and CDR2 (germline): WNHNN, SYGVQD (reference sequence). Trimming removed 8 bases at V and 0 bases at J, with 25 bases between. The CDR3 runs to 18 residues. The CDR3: CASPSEQADLRMNTEAFF. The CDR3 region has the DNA TGCGCCAGCCCTTCGGAACAGGCCGACCTTCGAATGAACACTGAAGCTTTCTTT.

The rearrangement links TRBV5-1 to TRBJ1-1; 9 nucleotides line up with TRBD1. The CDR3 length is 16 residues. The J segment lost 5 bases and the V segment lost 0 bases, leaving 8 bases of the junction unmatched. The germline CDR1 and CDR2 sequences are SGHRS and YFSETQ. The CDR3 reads CASSLAGTGPGTEAFF. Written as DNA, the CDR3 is TGCGCCAGCAGCTTGGCCGGGACAGGGCCAGGGACTGAAGCTTTCTTT.